This is a list of T cell receptor beta chains from one sample in a study of CD8 T cells in ankylosing spondylitis. TCRdb reprocessed the 5' RACE reads with MiXCR, giving one entry per CDR3 protein. The table has roughly 90,000 distinct CDR3 sequences, about 8.3% seen once. The specimen sequenced was blood, either unsorted or a sorted T cell fraction (not recorded which). The receptor source for this set is a male donor with ankylosing spondylitis or in good health (not recorded which). CDR3s include the opening cysteine and the closing phenylalanine or tryptophan. The D gene is left open where the match is weak.

TRBJ1-5 | TRBV20-1 | TRBD1 | CSARAGTERQPQHF
TRBJ2-7 | TRBV10-3 | . | CAISGPGENSYEQYF
TRBJ2-3 | TRBV4-3 | . | CASSQDWRGEATDTQYF
TRBJ2-1 | TRBV24-1 | . | CATRWGDEQFF
TRBJ2-1 | TRBV6-2/TRBV6-3 | . | CASSYRMPAKGQFF
TRBJ1-1 | TRBV5-1 | . | CASSLAAGRNTEAFF
TRBJ1-1 | TRBV5-1 | . | CASSLAHSNTEAFF
TRBJ2-7 | TRBV12-3/TRBV12-4 | . | CASSLAPYEQYF
TRBJ1-5 | TRBV29-1 | . | CSVSGGGGDQPQHF
TRBJ2-7 | TRBV7-2 | TRBD1 | CASSANRGGYEQYF
TRBJ2-7 | TRBV19 | TRBD1 | CASTSRDRGYEQYF
TRBJ2-1 | TRBV6-5 | . | CATMGSYNEQFF
TRBJ2-1 | TRBV5-1 | . | CASSLRQAYNEQFF
TRBJ1-5 | TRBV20-1 | . | CSAVGQYNQPQHF
TRBJ1-4 | TRBV19 | . | CASRIRQAATNEKLFF
TRBJ2-4 | TRBV19 | . | CASSIEQPYVRNIQYF
TRBJ2-3 | TRBV11-1 | TRBD2 | CASSSVLSGGYLTDTQYF
TRBJ2-1 | TRBV12-3/TRBV12-4 | . | CASSFQGRVHF
TRBJ2-1 | TRBV6-1 | . | CASSELVYNEQFF
TRBJ1-1 | TRBV5-6 | TRBD1 | CASSETGGSDTEAFF
TRBJ2-5 | TRBV5-1 | TRBD2 | CASSLETSGETQYF
TRBJ2-7 | TRBV2 | . | CAGWRGGSYEQYF
TRBJ2-3 | TRBV9 | TRBD2 | CASSNHLAGGYRHTQYF
TRBJ2-3 | TRBV7-8 | . | CASSYIAARTDTQYF